This T cell receptor (beta chain) was captured in a study of CD8+ T cells in alopecia areata. The authors extracted RNA and reverse transcribed it into cDNA as the sequencing template. Method: immunoSEQ multiplex PCR; TCRdb's copy keeps in-frame clones and lacks some. The profile shows hundreds of thousands of clones, 50% to 60% of them singletons. In the case of this clone: Its antigen is not known.

Separation by sorting yielded CD4+ and CD8+ T cells from PBMCs. The study, taken as a whole, reports: Especially in alopecia totalis/universalis, lesional scalp showed greater clonality than normal scalp did. Although TCR sharing was seen in mice, sharing across patients was less clear, possibly for HLA-related reasons.

The clonotype originates from a human donor with alopecia areata. The sequencing used CD4+ T cells sorted from blood, collected at week 0.

As DNA, the CDR3 is TGTGCCAGCAGCGTACTAGGGGATTCCTACGAGCAGTACTTC. This encodes CASSVLGDSYEQYF. J is TRBJ2-7 and V is TRBV9; TRBD1 might be the D (5 bases). Germline V gene lookup returns CDR1 SGDLS and CDR2 YYNGEE. V lost 1 base and J lost 1, with 9 bases in between. The CDR3 length is 14 residues.